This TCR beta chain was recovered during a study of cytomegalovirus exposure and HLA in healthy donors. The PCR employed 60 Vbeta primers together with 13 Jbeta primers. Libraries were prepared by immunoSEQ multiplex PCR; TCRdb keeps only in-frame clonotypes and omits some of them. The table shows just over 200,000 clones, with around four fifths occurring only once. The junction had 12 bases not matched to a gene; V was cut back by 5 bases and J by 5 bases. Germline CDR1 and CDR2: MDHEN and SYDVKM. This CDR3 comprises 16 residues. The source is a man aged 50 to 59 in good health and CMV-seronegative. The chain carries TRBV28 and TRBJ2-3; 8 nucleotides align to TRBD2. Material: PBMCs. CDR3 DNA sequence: TGTGCCAGCAGTCCCTCGGCTAGCGGGTTGGTAGATACGCAGTATTTT. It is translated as CASSPSASGLVDTQYF.